This entry lists 30 T cell receptor beta chains sequenced from one sample in a study of blood T cells in healthy people across ages. The use of a sample-barcoded 5' primer and a J-beta primer mix characterized a second PCR of about 6 to 12 cycles. TCRdb called the 5' RACE reads again in MiXCR, with one record for every CDR3 protein. The data hold 980,000 or so distinct CDR3 sequences, with 48% observed a single time. Sequenced input: blood. These receptors all stem from a young man in good health.

The V and J genes are TRBV28 and TRBJ2-5; 7 bases match TRBD2. V gave up 4 bases and J gave up 4 bases; unmatched junction bases: 6. Per the germline V gene, CDR1 is MDHEN and CDR2 is SYDVKM. There are 14 residues in the CDR3. In DNA, the CDR3 is TGTGCCAGCAGTTCGTCACTAGCGCCAGAGACCCAGTACTTC. Encoded protein: CASSSSLAPETQYF.

In its sample, this clonotype was seen a few times. This chain uses TRBV4-1 with TRBJ2-3, with D possibly TRBD1 on 6 matching bases. CDR1 is MGHRA, CDR2 YSYEKL, per germline. V gave up 2 bases and J gave up 5 bases, with 17 bases separating them. The CDR3 loop spans 16 amino acids. The CDR3 reads CASSQPFWTDRDTQYF. The CDR3 nucleotides read TGCGCCAGCAGCCAACCTTTCTGGACAGACCGAGATACGCAGTATTTT.

This clonotype was detected only a few times. A much larger clone lies one base from this, so it may be a read error. The rearrangement links TRBV3-1 to TRBJ2-3; D perhaps matches TRBD1 (5 bases). CDR3 length equals 12 residues. Germline V CDR1 and CDR2: LGHDT, YNNKEL (reference sequence). The CDR3 DNA reads as TGTGCCAGCAGCCCACAGGCAGAGACGCAGTATTTT. It translates to CASSPQAETQYF.

V usage is TRBV28 and J usage is TRBJ1-1, with 8 positions matching TRBD1. Germline V gene data show CDR1 as MDHEN and CDR2 as SYDVKM. V lost 6 bases to trimming and J lost 0 bases; unmatched junction nucleotides: 9. The CDR3 is 16 residues long. Written as DNA, the CDR3 is TGTGCCAGCAGCTCGGACAGGGTGGGGTTGAACACTGAAGCTTTCTTT. Translation gives CASSSDRVGLNTEAFF.

To note about this clonotype: One end of the junction fails to match germline, which may point to a read error. The CDR3 DNA reads TGTGCCAGCAGATTAGCTAGGAACACAGATACGCAGTATTTT. Translation: CASRLARNTDTQYF. The chain uses TRBV7-2 and TRBJ2-3; D uncertain. Germline CDR1 and CDR2: SGHTA and FQGNSA. The length of the CDR3 is 14 residues.

The chain is built from TRBV3-1 and TRBJ2-6; D is unclear. Per germline, CDR1 LGHDT and CDR2 YNNKEL (reference sequence). CDR3 length: 14 amino acids. Trimming took off 4 bases at V and 4 bases at J, with 8 bases between the two ends. The CDR3 nucleotides read TGTGCCAGCAGCCTTATGACAGGGGCCAACGTCCTGACTTTC. Residues: CASSLMTGANVLTF.

The V call is TRBV28, the J call TRBJ2-5; the match to TRBD1 covers 9 bases. The J call is doubtful: the DNA matches TRBJ2-7 better. CDR1 and CDR2 (germline): MDHEN, SYDVKM. The CDR3 runs 14 residues. The CDR3 loop is CASRAADRGYEQYF. In DNA form, the CDR3 reads TGTGCCAGCAGGGCGGCGGACAGGGGCTACGAGCAGTACTTC.

This clonotype showed up just once. The chain recombines TRBV20-1 with TRBJ1-5; weak D call: TRBD1 (5 bases). CDR1 DFQATT and CDR2 SNEGSKA come from the germline V gene (reference sequence). CDR3 length: 17 residues. The V and J ends lost 6 bases and 3 bases respectively, with 24 bases between them. This chain's CDR3 is CSAASPSSRGHNQPQHF. The CDR3, as DNA: TGCAGTGCCGCGTCCCCTTCTTCACGGGGCCACAATCAGCCCCAGCATTTT.

The J gene is TRBJ2-7, the V gene TRBV20-1; the D gene is possibly TRBD2 (5 bases). The CDR3 runs to 14 residues. Trimming removed 4 bases from V and 3 bases from J, with 16 bases in between. The V gene's germline CDR1 is DFQATT and CDR2 SNEGSKA (reference sequence). In nucleotides, the CDR3 is TGCAGTGCTAAAAAAGTCCCGGGGAGCTACGAGCAGTACTTC. This translates into CSAKKVPGSYEQYF.

This clonotype has only a few counts. The V and J genes are TRBV3-1 and TRBJ2-5; no clear D. CDR1 is LGHDT and CDR2 is YNNKEL in the germline V gene (reference sequence). The V end lost 0 bases, the J end lost 4 bases, and 3 bases lay between the germline ends. This CDR3 comprises 12 residues. In nucleotides, the CDR3 is TGTGCCAGCAGCCAAGAATCAGAGACCCAGTACTTC. Translation: CASSQESETQYF.

The chain uses TRBV5-4 and TRBJ1-1; the D gene is possibly TRBD1 (6 bases). Trimming removed 4 bases at V and 7 bases at J, with 14 bases between. The CDR3 extends over 13 amino acids. Germline CDR1 SGHNT, CDR2 YYREEE (reference sequence). DNA of the CDR3: TGTGCCAGCAGCATCGGCAGGGGCAGTGAAGCTTTCTTT. This sequence encodes CASSIGRGSEAFF.

The gene calls are TRBV20-1 and TRBJ2-2, with TRBD1 matching 8 bases. CDR3 size: 15 residues. J gave up 5 bases and V 3 bases, and 8 bases lay outside the gene matches. The germline V gene encodes CDR1 DFQATT and CDR2 SNEGSKA (reference sequence). The chain's CDR3 is CSARGGQGRTGELFF. CDR3 nucleotides: TGCAGTGCTAGGGGTGGACAGGGAAGAACCGGGGAGCTGTTTTTT.

About this clonotype itself: The germline gene is not matched at one end of the junction; a read error may be the cause. This sequence joins TRBV9 and TRBJ2-3; 7 positions agree with TRBD1. The CDR3 is made up of 16 amino acids. CDR1 and CDR2 from the germline V gene are SGDLS and YYNGEE. The CDR3: CARSVETGASTDTQYF. The CDR3 coding sequence is TGTGCCCGCAGCGTAGAAACAGGGGCTAGCACAGATACGCAGTATTTT.

This rearrangement joins TRBV20-1 to TRBJ1-5; D is undetermined. Germline CDR1 DFQATT, CDR2 SNEGSKA (reference sequence). The CDR3 is 14 residues long. Trimming removed 0 bases at V and 4 bases at J, with 10 bases between. The CDR3 DNA reads TGCAGTGCTAGAGATATCAGCTGGAATCAGCCCCAGCATTTT. Amino acid sequence: CSARDISWNQPQHF.

As concerns this clonotype: The junction and the germline gene differ at one end; a read error may be behind it. The rearrangement uses TRBV12-3 or TRBV12-4 and TRBJ2-1; 7 bases are a match to TRBD1. The length of the CDR3 is 21 residues. The CDR3 bases are TGTACCAGCAGTACTACAGGGGTTTTTTCCCCGAACTTAGGTGGTTACAATGAGCAGTTCTTC. Translated, it gives CTSSTTGVFSPNLGGYNEQFF.

This clonotype appeared once. The rearrangement uses TRBV20-1 and TRBJ2-1; D remains unclear. Germline values: CDR1 DFQATT, CDR2 SNEGSKA (reference sequence). Between the trimmed V and J ends, which lost 6 bases and 6 bases, there was a span of 9 bases. The length of the CDR3 is 11 residues. The CDR3 here is CSAPTVNEQFF. As DNA, the CDR3 is TGCAGTGCGCCCACAGTCAATGAGCAGTTCTTC.

V and J are TRBV20-1 and TRBJ2-1; 9 nucleotides align to TRBD2. The junction had 4 bases not matched to a gene; V was cut back by 0 bases and J by 4 bases. This CDR3 comprises 15 residues. The germline V gene encodes CDR1 DFQATT and CDR2 SNEGSKA (reference sequence). The chain's CDR3 is CSARDPAGGYNEQFF. The CDR3 DNA sequence: TGCAGTGCTAGAGACCCAGCGGGGGGTTACAATGAGCAGTTCTTC.

This clonotype has a handful of counts. The CDR3 nucleotides read TGTGCCAGCAGCGTAGATCCCTTAGCCAAAAACATTCAGTACTTC. This encodes CASSVDPLAKNIQYF. The V gene is TRBV9, the J gene TRBJ2-4; D is unresolved. CDR3 length: 15 amino acids. The V gene's germline CDR1 is SGDLS and CDR2 YYNGEE. V lost 0 bases and J lost 0, with 7 bases in between.

On this clonotype itself: A read error may account for a junction end that differs from germline. The rearrangement joins TRBV7-2 to TRBJ1-2, with 8 bases lining up with TRBD1. The germline V gene has CDR1 SGHTA and CDR2 FQGNSA. The CDR3 sequence is 15 residues long. The CDR3 DNA sequence: TGTGCCAGCAGCTCCCCGGGACAGGCCCACTATGGCAACACCTTC. It yields the protein CASSSPGQAHYGNTF.

CDR3 DNA: TGTGCCAGCAGCTTAGGAACCGCGGCGTTCTTC. Its translation: CASSLGTAAFF. V is TRBV11-2 and J is TRBJ2-1; no firm D call. CDR1 SGHAT and CDR2 FQNNGV come from the germline V gene. V lost 1 base and J lost 15, with 10 bases in between. The CDR3 is 11 residues long.

Comments on this clonotype: One end of the junction is discordant with germline, which a read error may explain. The chain combines TRBV20-1 with TRBJ1-5, with 8 bases fitting TRBD1. The V gene's germline CDR1 is DFQATT and CDR2 SNEGSKA (reference sequence). This CDR3 spans 15 amino acids. The CDR3 nucleotides read TGCAGTGCTAGACCTGGACAGGGCGTAGGGCAGCTCCAGCATTTT. Translation gives CSARPGQGVGQLQHF.

The chain uses TRBV24-1 and TRBJ2-3; 7 positions agree with TRBD2. The CDR3 spans 15 residues. The germline V gene has CDR1 KGHDR and CDR2 SFDVKD. V was clipped by 3 bases and J by 5 bases; unmatched bases: 7. The CDR3 protein is CATSDPTSVQDTQYF. The CDR3 DNA is TGTGCCACCAGTGATCCTACTAGCGTCCAAGATACGCAGTATTTT.

This clonotype has a handful of counts. The V gene is TRBV4-2, the J gene TRBJ2-3; D may be TRBD2 (5 bases). This CDR3 comprises 16 residues. Trimming cost V 3 bases and J 2 bases, with 15 bases left between them. Germline loops: CDR1 LGHNA, CDR2 YNFKEQ. As DNA, the CDR3 is TGTGCCAGCAGCCAGGACCGGACTGCCTCCACAGATACGCAGTATTTT. This codes for CASSQDRTASTDTQYF.

The chain recombines TRBV29-1 with TRBJ2-3; D remains unclear. Deletions cut 6 bases from V and 5 bases from J, with 6 bases between. The germline V gene has CDR1 SQVTM and CDR2 ANQGSEA. The CDR3 has 10 residues. This chain's CDR3 is CSVSEDTQYF. In DNA, the CDR3 is TGCAGCGTCTCCGAAGATACGCAGTATTTT.

Only one count was recorded for this clonotype. The rearrangement links TRBV6-1 to TRBJ2-3; D is unresolved. The CDR3 length is 15 residues. V gave up 2 bases and J gave up 2 bases, with 11 bases separating them. Germline V lookup: CDR1 MNHNS, CDR2 SASEGT. The CDR3 region is CASSELGFITDTQYF. The CDR3 DNA sequence: TGTGCCAGCAGTGAACTGGGGTTTATCACAGATACGCAGTATTTT.

V and J are TRBV5-1 and TRBJ1-2, with D unclear. The CDR3 contains 14 residues. Trimming took 4 bases from V and 8 from J, leaving 18 bases between them. Germline V gene data show CDR1 as SGHRS and CDR2 as YFSETQ. The CDR3 region has the DNA TGCGCCAGCAGCAACTACGGGAGTCCCGGCGGCTACACCTTC. It is translated as CASSNYGSPGGYTF.

This chain joins TRBV18 and TRBJ1-1, with 7 bases fitting TRBD1. This CDR3 is built from 14 residues. Germline V CDR1 and CDR2: KGHSH, LQKENI. With V trimmed by 4 bases and J by 6 bases, 8 bases remained unmatched. For the CDR3, the DNA is TGTGCCAGCTCACGACAGGGAAATTCGGCTGAAGCTTTCTTT. It is translated as CASSRQGNSAEAFF.

The chain uses TRBV24-1 and TRBJ2-5; D may be TRBD1 (5 bases). In germline, CDR1 is KGHDR, CDR2 SFDVKD. Trimming cost V 4 bases and J 0 bases, with 11 bases left between them. The CDR3 spans 15 residues. In DNA form, the CDR3 reads TGTGCCACCAGTGAGGGCAGGGCCTACCAAGAGACCCAGTACTTC. Amino acid sequence: CATSEGRAYQETQYF.

This chain joins TRBV28 and TRBJ1-3; TRBD1 is a possible D gene (5 bases). The V and J ends lost 6 bases and 2 bases respectively, with 8 bases between them. This CDR3 contains 13 residues. Germline assignment: CDR1 MDHEN and CDR2 SYDVKM. For the CDR3, the DNA is TGTGCCAGCAGGGAACAGGCTGGAAACACCATATATTTT. As protein: CASREQAGNTIYF.

V is TRBV5-1 and J is TRBJ2-7, with TRBD1 as a possible D gene (6 bases). CDR1 is SGHRS, CDR2 YFSETQ, per germline. Deletions cut 5 bases from V and 6 bases from J, with 24 bases between. The CDR3 totals 16 residues. The CDR3 loop is CASRRDIGQSPGEQYF. CDR3 sequence (DNA): TGCGCCAGCAGGAGAGATATTGGACAGAGCCCTGGCGAGCAGTACTTC.